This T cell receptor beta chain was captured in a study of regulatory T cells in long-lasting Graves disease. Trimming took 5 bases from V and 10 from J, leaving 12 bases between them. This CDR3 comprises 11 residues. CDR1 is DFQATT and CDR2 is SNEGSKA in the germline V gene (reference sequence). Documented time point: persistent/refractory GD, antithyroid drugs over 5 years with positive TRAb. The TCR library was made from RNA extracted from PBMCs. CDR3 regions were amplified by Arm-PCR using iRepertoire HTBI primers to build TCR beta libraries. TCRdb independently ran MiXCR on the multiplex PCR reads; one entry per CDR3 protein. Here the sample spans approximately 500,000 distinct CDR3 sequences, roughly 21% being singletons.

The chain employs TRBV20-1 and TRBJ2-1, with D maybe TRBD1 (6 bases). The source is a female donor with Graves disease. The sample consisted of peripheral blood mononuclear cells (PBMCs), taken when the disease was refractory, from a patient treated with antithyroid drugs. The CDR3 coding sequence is TGCAGTGCTCAGAAGGGGGAAGAGCAGTTCTTC. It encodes CSAQKGEEQFF.